This TCR beta chain derives from a study of cytomegalovirus exposure and HLA in healthy donors. It was with 60 Vbeta and 13 Jbeta primers that the PCR ran. Sequencing used immunoSEQ multiplex PCR; TCRdb keeps in-frame clones, though not all of them. This table holds 140,000 to 150,000 clones, 65% to 80% found once. In germline, CDR1 is MNHNS, CDR2 SASEGT. Unmatched junction bases numbered 2, after V lost 1 base and J lost 5 bases. The CDR3 spans 14 residues. Sequenced sample: PBMCs. The V and J genes are TRBV6-1 and TRBJ2-5; 9 positions match TRBD1. This TCR derives from a man in his thirties or forties in good health and CMV-seronegative. The CDR3 protein is CASSEGTGAETQYF. The CDR3 region has the DNA TGTGCCAGCAGTGAAGGGACAGGGGCCGAGACCCAGTACTTC.